This T cell receptor beta chain derives from a study of OX40 agonist ivuxolimab in advanced cancers. Study at large: Under the entry rules, prior anti-PD-1, anti-PD-L1 or anti-CTLA-4 therapy was allowed, and roughly 43% had some. Findings and caveats of the study: At doses 0.1 to 3.0 mg/kg, CD4+ and CD8+ clones expanded. Mean expanded clone counts were higher in CD8+ than CD4+ T cells.

As for this clone: Its antigen is not known.

Trimming removed 1 base from V and 0 bases from J; junction bases left unmatched: 7. CDR3 length: 19 amino acids. CDR1 and CDR2 from the germline V gene are PRHDT and FYEKMQ (reference sequence). Clones were read by immunoSEQ multiplex PCR, and TCRdb kept only the in-frame ones, dropping some. The sample has tens of thousands of clones, around 93% seen once; the top ten hold roughly 13%. The sequenced sample was CD4+ or CD8+ T cells sorted from blood, obtained in a trial of the OX40 agonist ivuxolimab. This sequence was found in an adult with an advanced solid tumor such as melanoma, head and neck, liver or kidney cancer. V and J are TRBV13 and TRBJ2-6; TRBD1 matches 9 bases. DNA of the CDR3: TGTGCCAGCAGCTTAGATTTGGGACAGGGCTCCTCTGGGGCCAACGTCCTGACTTTC. Its protein is CASSLDLGQGSSGANVLTF.